This TCR beta chain was sequenced in a study of human T cells and chemical hapten exposure (dated by TCRdb to the early 2020s). Study-level background: The libraries were sequenced as a pool, and the TCR yield per sample differed mostly because of small variations in library volumes within the pool. Peripheral blood TCR repertoire changes were tracked in vivo in alopecia patients during primary and secondary sensitization to the hapten diphenylcyclopropenone (DPC). From each blood RNA sample, both TCR alpha and TCR beta chains were sequenced.

Total RNA was isolated from unfractionated whole blood collected in Tempus Blood RNA tubes. Five healthy volunteers acted as controls for TCR sequencing and had blood drawn at day 0, 2 weeks and 6 weeks. The library was prepared using 5' RACE. TCRdb records Illumina MiSeq as the sequencer. Library preparation attached unique molecular identifiers to individual cDNA molecules for quantitative, reproducible TCR counting. As for the original processing: Samples had a median of about 96,000 TCRs, with a range from roughly 23,224 to 700,000. V, J and CDR3 annotation of the TCR reads was performed with the Decombinator software suite. For the PS versus PT1 abundance plots, all samples were subsampled to the same number of TCRs (28,000). Expanded TCRs were defined as absent before sensitization and observed at least eight times at the 2-week time point. TCRdb redid the processing of the public reads, applying fastp at Q25 and MiXCR, and retained in-frame beta chains. Duplicate CDR3 protein sequences are folded into a single record with the most common DNA and genes. The V and J calls here are based on TCRdb, not the publication. The sample table lists more than 140,000 distinct CDR3 sequences, about 4% of them with a count of one. The ten largest clones take up 1.3% to 1.5% of the sample.

CDR1 and CDR2 are drawn from the germline V gene: SGHRS, YFSETQ. From the cysteine up to the phenylalanine, the CDR3 has a length of 15 residues. CDR3 DNA only is kept here, 45 bases in frame from base 1. The junction carries 12 bases between V and J, which are trimmed by 3 bases and 3 bases respectively. What the research found in general, with its limitations: After repeated subsampling, changes were observed in the strength of the expansion versus patch-test correlation and in the threshold at which the correlation became significant. The number of TCRs above 1 in 1000 frequency did not change with DPC sensitization; there was no evidence of global repertoire structure alterations.

As concerns this clonotype: It lacks a known antigen. The input lacks base qualities; no much larger clone sits a single base away.

The TCR was taken from a female donor in good health. The sequence joins TRBV5-1 to TRBJ2-2; no D gene call is confident. The nucleotides are TGCGCCAGCAGCTCAGCCACTTACGACACCGGGGAGCTGTTTTTT. Its translation reads: CASSSATYDTGELFF. Beyond the CDR3, the reference TRBV5-1 and TRBJ2-2 genes provide the residues; the full variable domain reads: KAGVTQTPRYLIKTRGQQVTLSCSPISGHRSVSWYQQTPGQGLQFLFEYFSETQRNKGNFPGRFSGRQFSNSRSEMNVSTLELGDSALYLCASSSATYDTGELFFGEGSRLTVL.